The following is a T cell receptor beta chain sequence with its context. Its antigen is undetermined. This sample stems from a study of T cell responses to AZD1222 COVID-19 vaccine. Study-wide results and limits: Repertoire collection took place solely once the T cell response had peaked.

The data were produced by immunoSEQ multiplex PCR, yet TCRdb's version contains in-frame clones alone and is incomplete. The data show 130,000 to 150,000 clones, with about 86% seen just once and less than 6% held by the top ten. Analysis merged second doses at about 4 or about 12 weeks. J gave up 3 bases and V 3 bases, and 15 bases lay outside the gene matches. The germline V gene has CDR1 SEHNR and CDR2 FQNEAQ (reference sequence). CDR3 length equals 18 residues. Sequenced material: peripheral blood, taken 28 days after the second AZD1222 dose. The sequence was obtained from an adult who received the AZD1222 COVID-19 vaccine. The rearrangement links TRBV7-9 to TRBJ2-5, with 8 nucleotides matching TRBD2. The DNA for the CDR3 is TGTGCCAGCAGCTTTAAAGTTCGCTTAGCGGGGAAGAAAGAGACCCAGTACTTC. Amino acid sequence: CASSFKVRLAGKKETQYF.